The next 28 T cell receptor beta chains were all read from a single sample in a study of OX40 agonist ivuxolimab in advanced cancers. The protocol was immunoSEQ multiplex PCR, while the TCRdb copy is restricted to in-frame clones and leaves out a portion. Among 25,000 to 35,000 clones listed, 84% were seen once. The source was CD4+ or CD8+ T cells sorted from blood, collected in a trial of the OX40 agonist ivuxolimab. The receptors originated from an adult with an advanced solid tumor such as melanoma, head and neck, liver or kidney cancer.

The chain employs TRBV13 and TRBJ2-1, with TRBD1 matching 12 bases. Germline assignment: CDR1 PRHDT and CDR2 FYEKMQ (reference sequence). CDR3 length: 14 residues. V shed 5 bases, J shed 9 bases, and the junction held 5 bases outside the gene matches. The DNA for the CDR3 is TGTGCCAGCAGCCAGGGACAGGGGGCTGTTGAGCAGTTCTTC. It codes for CASSQGQGAVEQFF.

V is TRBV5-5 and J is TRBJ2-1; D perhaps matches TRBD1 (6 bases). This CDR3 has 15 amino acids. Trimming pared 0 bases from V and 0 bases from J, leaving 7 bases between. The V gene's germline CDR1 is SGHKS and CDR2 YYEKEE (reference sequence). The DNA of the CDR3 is TGTGCCAGCAGCTTGGAAGGGGGCTCCTACAATGAGCAGTTCTTC. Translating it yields CASSLEGGSYNEQFF. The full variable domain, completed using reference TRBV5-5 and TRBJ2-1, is DAGVTQSPTHLIKTRGQQVTLRCSPISGHKSVSWYQQVLGQGPQFIFQYYEKEERGRGNFPDRFSARQFPNYSSELNVNALLLGDSALYLCASSLEGGSYNEQFFGPGTRLTVL.

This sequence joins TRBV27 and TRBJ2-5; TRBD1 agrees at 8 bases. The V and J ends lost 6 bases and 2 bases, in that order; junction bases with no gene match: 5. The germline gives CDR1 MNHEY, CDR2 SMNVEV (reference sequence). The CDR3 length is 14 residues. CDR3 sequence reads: CASRPTGGQETQYF. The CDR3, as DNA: TGTGCCAGCAGACCTACAGGGGGACAAGAGACCCAGTACTTC.

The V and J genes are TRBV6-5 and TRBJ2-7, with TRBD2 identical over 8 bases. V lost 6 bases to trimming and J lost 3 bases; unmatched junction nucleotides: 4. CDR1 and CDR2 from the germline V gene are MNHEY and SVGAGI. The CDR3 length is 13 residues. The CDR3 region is CASRPGLDYEQYF. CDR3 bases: TGTGCCAGCAGACCGGGACTAGACTACGAGCAGTACTTC.

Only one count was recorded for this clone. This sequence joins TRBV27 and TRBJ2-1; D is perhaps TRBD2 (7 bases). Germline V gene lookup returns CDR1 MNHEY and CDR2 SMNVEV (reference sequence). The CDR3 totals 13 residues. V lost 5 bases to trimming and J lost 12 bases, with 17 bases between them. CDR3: CASSVGGTMTQFF. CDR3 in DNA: TGTGCCAGCAGTGTGGGGGGGACAATGACGCAGTTCTTC.

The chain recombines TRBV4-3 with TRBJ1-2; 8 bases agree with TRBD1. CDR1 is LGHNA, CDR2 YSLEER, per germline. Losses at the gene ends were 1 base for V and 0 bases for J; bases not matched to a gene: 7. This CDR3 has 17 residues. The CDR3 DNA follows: TGCGCCAGCAGCCAAGCCCTAATACAGGGGGCTAACTATGGCTACACCTTC. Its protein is CASSQALIQGANYGYTF.

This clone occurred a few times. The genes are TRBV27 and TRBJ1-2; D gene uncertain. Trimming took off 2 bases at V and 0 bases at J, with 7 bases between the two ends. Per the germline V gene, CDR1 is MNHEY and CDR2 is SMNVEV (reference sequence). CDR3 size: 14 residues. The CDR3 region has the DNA TGTGCCAGCAGTTTAGGAGGGTCTAACTATGGCTACACCTTC. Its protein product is CASSLGGSNYGYTF.

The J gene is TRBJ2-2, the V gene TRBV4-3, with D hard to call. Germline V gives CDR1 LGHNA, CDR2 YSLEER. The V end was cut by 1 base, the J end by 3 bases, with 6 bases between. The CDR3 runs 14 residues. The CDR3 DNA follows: TGCGCCAGCAGCCAAGGGTTTTACACCGGGGAGCTGTTTTTT. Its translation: CASSQGFYTGELFF.

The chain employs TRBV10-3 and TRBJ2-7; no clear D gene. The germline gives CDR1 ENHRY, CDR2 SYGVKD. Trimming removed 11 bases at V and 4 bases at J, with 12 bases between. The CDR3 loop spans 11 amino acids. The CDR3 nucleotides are TGTGCCTATCCGCGTGGTTACGAGCAGTACTTC. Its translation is CAYPRGYEQYF.

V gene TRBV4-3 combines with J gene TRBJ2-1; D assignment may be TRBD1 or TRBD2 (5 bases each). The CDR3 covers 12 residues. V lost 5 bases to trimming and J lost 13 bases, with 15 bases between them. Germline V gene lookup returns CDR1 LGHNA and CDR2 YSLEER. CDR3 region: CASSDRGGDQFF. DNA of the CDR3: TGCGCCAGCAGCGATCGAGGTGGGGACCAGTTCTTC.

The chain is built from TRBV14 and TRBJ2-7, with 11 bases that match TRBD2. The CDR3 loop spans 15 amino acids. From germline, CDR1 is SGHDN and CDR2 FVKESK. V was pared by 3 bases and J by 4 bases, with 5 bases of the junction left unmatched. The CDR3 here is CASSQVAGGPYEQYF. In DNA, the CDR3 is TGTGCCAGCAGCCAGGTAGCGGGAGGGCCGTACGAGCAGTACTTC.

In DNA, the CDR3 is TGTGCCAGCAGTTCCAGGGGGGAGACCCAGTACTTC. Amino acids: CASSSRGETQYF. The V gene is TRBV7-8, the J gene TRBJ2-5, with 7 bases lining up with TRBD1. This CDR3 region has 12 residues. After removal of 6 bases from V and 5 bases from J, the junction contained 3 bases not matched to a gene. The germline gives CDR1 SGHVS, CDR2 FQNEAQ.

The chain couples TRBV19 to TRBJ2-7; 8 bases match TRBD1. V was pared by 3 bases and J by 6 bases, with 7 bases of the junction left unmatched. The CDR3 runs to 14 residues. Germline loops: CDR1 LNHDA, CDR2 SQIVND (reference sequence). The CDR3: CASSISQGAIEQYF. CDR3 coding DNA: TGTGCCAGTAGTATTTCGCAGGGGGCGATCGAGCAGTACTTC.

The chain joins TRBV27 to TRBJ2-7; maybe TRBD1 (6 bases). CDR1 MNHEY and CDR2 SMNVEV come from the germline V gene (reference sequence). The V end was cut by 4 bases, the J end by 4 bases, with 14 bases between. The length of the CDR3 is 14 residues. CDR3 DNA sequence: TGTGCCAGCAGTTCCCGGGACACCCCGTACGAGCAGTACTTC. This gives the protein CASSSRDTPYEQYF.

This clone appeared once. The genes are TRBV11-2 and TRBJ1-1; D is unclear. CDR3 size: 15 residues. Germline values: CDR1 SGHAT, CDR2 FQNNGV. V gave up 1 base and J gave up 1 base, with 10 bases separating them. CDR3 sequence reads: CASSLARGENTEAFF. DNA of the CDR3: TGTGCCAGCAGCTTAGCTCGTGGGGAGAACACTGAAGCTTTCTTT.

Here the CDR3 DNA reads TGTGCCAGCAGCCCACGACAGTTTCCCTACGAGCAGTACTTC. Its translation is CASSPRQFPYEQYF. This chain uses TRBV14 with TRBJ2-7, with D maybe TRBD1 (5 bases). Between the trimmed V and J ends, which lost 4 bases and 2 bases, there was a span of 12 bases. Per germline, CDR1 SGHDN and CDR2 FVKESK. The CDR3 runs 14 residues.

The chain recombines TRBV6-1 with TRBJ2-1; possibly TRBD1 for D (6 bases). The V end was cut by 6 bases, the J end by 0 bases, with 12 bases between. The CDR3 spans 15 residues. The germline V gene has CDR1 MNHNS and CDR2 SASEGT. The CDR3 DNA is TGTGCCAGCAGACCGACAGGCCACTCCTACAATGAGCAGTTCTTC. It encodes CASRPTGHSYNEQFF.

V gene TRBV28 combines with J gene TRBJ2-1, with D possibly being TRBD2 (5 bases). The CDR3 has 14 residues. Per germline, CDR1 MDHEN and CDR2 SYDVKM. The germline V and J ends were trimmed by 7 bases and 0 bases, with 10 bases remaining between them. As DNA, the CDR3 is TGTGCCAGCATGGGTACTAGCTCCTACAATGAGCAGTTCTTC. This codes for CASMGTSSYNEQFF.

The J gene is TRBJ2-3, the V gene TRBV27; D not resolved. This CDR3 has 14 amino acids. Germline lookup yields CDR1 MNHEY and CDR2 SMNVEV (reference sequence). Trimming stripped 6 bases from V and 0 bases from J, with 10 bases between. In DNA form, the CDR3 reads TGTGCCAGCAGCCCAACACCTAGCACAGATACGCAGTATTTT. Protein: CASSPTPSTDTQYF.

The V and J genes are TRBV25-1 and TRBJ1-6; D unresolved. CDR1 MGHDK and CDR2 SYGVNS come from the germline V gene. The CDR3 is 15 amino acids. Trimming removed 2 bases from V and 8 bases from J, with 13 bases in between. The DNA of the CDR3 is TGTGCCAGCAGTGAAATCAGTTGGCAGGATTCACCCCTCCACTTT. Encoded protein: CASSEISWQDSPLHF.

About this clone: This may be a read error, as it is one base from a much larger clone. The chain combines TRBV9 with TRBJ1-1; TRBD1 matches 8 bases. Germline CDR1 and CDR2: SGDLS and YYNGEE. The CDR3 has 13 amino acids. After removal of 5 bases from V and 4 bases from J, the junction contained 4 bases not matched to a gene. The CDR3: CASRDTGGTEAFF. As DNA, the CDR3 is TGTGCCAGCAGGGATACAGGGGGCACTGAAGCTTTCTTT.

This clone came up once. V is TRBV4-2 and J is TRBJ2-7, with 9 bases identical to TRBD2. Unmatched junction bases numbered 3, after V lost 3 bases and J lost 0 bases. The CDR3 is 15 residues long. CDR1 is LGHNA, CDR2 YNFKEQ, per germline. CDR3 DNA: TGTGCCAGCAGCCAGATTAGCGGGAGCTCCTACGAGCAGTACTTC. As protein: CASSQISGSSYEQYF.

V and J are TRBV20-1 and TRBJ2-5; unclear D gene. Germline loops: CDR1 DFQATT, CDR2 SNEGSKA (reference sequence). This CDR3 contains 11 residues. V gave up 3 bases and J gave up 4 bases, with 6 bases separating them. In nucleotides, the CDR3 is TGCAGTGCTAGCTCGATAGAGACCCAGTACTTC. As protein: CSASSIETQYF.

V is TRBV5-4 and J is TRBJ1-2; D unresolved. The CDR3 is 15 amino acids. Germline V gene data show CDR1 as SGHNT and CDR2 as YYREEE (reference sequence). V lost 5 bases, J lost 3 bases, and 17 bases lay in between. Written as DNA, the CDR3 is TGTGCCAGCAGGCTGATGGGAGACGGAGACTATGGCTACACCTTC. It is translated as CASRLMGDGDYGYTF.

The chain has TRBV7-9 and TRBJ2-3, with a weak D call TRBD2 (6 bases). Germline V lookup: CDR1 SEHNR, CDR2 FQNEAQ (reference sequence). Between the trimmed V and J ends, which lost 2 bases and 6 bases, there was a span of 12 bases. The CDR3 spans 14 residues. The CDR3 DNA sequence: TGTGCCAGCAGCTTAACGGAGGGTTTGGATACGCAGTATTTT. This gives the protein CASSLTEGLDTQYF.

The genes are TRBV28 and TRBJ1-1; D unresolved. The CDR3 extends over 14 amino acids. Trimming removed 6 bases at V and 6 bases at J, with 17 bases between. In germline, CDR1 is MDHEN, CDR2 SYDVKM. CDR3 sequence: CASSSTVTWAEAFF. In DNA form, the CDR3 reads TGTGCCAGCAGCTCCACAGTTACCTGGGCTGAAGCTTTCTTT.

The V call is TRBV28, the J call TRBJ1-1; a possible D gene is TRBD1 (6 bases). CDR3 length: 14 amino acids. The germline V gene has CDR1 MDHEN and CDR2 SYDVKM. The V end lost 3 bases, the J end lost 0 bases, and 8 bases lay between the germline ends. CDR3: CASSFRGLNTEAFF. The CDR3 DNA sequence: TGTGCCAGCAGTTTCAGGGGACTGAACACTGAAGCTTTCTTT. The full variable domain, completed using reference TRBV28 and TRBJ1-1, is DVKVTQSSRYLVKRTGEKVFLECVQDMDHENMFWYRQDPGLGLRLIYFSYDVKMKEKGDIPEGYSVSREKKERFSLILESASTNQTSMYLCASSFRGLNTEAFFGQGTRLTVV.

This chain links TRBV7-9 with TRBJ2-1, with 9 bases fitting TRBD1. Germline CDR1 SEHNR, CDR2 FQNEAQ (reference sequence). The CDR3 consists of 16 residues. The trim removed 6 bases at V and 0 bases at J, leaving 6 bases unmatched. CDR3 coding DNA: TGTGCCAGCAGTTCTACAGGGGGCAGCTCCTACAATGAGCAGTTCTTC. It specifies CASSSTGGSSYNEQFF.